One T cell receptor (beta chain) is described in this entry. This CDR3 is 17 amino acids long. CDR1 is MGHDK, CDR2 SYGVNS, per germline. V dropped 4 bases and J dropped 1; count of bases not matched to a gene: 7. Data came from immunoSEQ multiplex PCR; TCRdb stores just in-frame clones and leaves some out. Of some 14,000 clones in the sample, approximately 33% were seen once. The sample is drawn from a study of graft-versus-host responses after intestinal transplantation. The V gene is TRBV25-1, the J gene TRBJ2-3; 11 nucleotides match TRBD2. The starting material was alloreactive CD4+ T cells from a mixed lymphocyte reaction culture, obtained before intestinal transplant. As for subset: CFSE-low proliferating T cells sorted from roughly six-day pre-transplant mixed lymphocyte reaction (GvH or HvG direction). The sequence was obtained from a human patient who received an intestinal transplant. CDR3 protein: CASSAFGTSGRTDTQYF. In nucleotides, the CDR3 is TGTGCCAGCAGTGCCTTTGGGACTAGCGGCCGCACAGATACGCAGTATTTT.